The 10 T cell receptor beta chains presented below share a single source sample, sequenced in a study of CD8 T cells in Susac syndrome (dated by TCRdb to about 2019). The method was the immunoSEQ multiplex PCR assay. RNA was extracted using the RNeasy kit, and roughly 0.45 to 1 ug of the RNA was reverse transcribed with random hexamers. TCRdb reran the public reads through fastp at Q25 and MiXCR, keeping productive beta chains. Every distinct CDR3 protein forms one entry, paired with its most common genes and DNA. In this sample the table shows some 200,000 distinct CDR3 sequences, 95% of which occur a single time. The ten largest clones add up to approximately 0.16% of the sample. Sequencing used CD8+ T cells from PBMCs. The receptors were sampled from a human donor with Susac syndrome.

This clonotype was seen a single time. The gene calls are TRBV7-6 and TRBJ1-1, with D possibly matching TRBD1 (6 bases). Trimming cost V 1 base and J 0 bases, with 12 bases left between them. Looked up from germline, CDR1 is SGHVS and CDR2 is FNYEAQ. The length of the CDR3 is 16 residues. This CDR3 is CASSLEAGAVNTEAFF. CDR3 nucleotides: TGTGCCAGCAGCTTAGAGGCGGGGGCGGTGAACACTGAAGCTTTCTTT.

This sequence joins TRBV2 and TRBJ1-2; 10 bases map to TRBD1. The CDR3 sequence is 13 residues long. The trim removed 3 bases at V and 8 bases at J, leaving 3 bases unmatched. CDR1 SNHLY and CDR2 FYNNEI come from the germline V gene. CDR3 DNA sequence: TGTGCCAGCAGTGAGGACAGGGGGGGCGGCTACACCTTC. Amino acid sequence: CASSEDRGGGYTF.

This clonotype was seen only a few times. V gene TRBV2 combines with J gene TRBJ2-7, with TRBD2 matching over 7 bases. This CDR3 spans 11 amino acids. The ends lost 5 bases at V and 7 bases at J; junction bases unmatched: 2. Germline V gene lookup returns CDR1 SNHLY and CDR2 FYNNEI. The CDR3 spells CASSPGGEQYF. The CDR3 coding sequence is TGTGCCAGCAGTCCGGGGGGAGAGCAGTACTTC.

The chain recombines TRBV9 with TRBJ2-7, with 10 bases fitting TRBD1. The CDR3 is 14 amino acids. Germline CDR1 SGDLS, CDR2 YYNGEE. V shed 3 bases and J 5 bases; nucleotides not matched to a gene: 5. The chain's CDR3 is CASSASGTGDEQYF. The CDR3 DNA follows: TGTGCCAGCAGCGCCTCCGGGACAGGGGACGAGCAGTACTTC.

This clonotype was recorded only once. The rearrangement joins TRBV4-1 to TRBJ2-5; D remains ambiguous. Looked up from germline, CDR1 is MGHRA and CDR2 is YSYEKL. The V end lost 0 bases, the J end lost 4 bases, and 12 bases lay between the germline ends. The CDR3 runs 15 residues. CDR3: CASSQEFRVGETQYF. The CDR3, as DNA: TGCGCCAGCAGCCAAGAATTTAGGGTTGGAGAGACCCAGTACTTC.

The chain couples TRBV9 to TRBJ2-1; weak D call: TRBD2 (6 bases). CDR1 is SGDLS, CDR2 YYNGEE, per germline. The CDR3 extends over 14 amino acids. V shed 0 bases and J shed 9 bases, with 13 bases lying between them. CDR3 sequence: CASSVEAGSGEQFF. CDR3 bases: TGTGCCAGCAGCGTAGAAGCGGGTAGTGGTGAGCAGTTCTTC.

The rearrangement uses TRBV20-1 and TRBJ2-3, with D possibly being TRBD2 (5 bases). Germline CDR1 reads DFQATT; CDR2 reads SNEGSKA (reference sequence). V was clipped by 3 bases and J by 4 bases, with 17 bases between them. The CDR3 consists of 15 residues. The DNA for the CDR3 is TGCAGTGCTAGTCCGCTCTCGGAGGCAGCAGATACGCAGTATTTT. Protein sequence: CSASPLSEAADTQYF.

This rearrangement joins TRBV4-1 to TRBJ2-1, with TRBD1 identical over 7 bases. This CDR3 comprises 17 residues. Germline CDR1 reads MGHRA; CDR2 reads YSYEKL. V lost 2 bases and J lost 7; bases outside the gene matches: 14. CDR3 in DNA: TGCGCCAGCAGCCAACCTGAAGTTGACAGGGATAGGAATGAGCAGTTCTTC. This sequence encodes CASSQPEVDRDRNEQFF.

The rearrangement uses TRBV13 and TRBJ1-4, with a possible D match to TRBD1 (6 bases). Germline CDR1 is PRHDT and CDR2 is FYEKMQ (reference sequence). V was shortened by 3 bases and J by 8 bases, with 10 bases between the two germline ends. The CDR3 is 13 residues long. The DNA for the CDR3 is TGTGCCAGCAGCTTCAGGGGAGGGGAAAAACTGTTTTTT. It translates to CASSFRGGEKLFF.

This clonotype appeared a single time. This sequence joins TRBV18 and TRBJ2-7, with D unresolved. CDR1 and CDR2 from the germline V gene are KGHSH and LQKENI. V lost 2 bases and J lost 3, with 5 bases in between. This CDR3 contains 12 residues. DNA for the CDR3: TGTGCCAGCTCACCAAGAATCTACGAGCAGTACTTC. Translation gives CASSPRIYEQYF. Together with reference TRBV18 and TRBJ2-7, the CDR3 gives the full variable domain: NAGVMQNPRHLVRRRGQEARLRCSPMKGHSHVYWYRQLPEEGLKFMVYLQKENIIDESGMPKERFSAEFPKEGPSILRIQQVVRGDSAAYFCASSPRIYEQYFGPGTRLTVT.